Listed here are 15 T cell receptor beta chains from one sample, sequenced in a study of glioma-infiltrating T cells. Using RNA template, CDR3s of TCR alpha and beta were amplified with iRepertoire arm-PCR. TCRdb reprocessed the multiplex PCR reads via MiXCR and lists one record per CDR3 protein. The sample holds about 130,000 distinct CDR3 sequences, roughly 25% seen once. Sequenced input: glioma tissue, nonneoplastic brain tissue, or PBMCs (not recorded which). These receptors originate from a human donor with low-grade glioma or glioblastoma, undergoing nonglioma brain surgery, or in good health (not recorded which).

The sample holds a few counts of this clonotype. The V and J genes are TRBV12-3 or TRBV12-4 and TRBJ2-3; D unclear. The length of the CDR3 is 18 residues. V lost 7 bases and J 0 bases, leaving 23 bases between the germline ends. The CDR3 is CASTEEPPTGPSTDTQYF. CDR3 nucleotides: TGTGCCAGCACCGAAGAGCCCCCCACCGGGCCGAGCACAGATACGCAGTATTTT.

As concerns this clonotype: A much larger clone is a single base away; this may be a read error. This chain uses TRBV25-1 with TRBJ2-7; D perhaps matches TRBD2 (7 bases). Germline V CDR1 and CDR2: MGHDK, SYGVNS. The CDR3 extends over 16 amino acids. The CDR3 loop reads CASRDPVGGVSYEQYF. The CDR3, as DNA: TGTGCCAGCCGTGACCCCGTAGGGGGGGTCTCCTACGAGCAGTACTTC.

This clonotype was counted at least ten times. The rearrangement joins TRBV15 to TRBJ2-5; D possibly corresponds to TRBD1 (6 bases). CDR3 size: 14 residues. Germline V gene data show CDR1 as LNHNV and CDR2 as YYDKDF (reference sequence). V was cut by 0 bases and J by 4 bases, with 9 bases left in between. The CDR3 here is CATSRDPGAETQYF. The CDR3 nucleotides read TGTGCCACCAGCAGAGATCCAGGGGCAGAGACCCAGTACTTC.

For this clonotype: This may stem from a read error, because a much larger clone lies one nucleotide away. The rearrangement links TRBV7-6 to TRBJ2-7; D may be TRBD2 (6 bases). CDR3 length: 16 amino acids. CDR1 SGHVS and CDR2 FNYEAQ come from the germline V gene. V lost 1 base and J lost 1, with 14 bases in between. CDR3: CASSLEPNGGSYEQYF. For the CDR3, the DNA is TGTGCCAGCAGCTTAGAACCTAACGGGGGATCCTACGAGCAGTACTTC. Together with reference TRBV7-6 and TRBJ2-7, the CDR3 gives the full variable domain: GAGVSQSPRYKVTKRGQDVALRCDPISGHVSLYWYRQALGQGPEFLTYFNYEAQQDKSGLPNDRFSAERPEGSISTLTIQRTEQRDSAMYRCASSLEPNGGSYEQYFGPGTRLTVT.

This clonotype was detected many times. The chain is built from TRBV6-1 and TRBJ2-7, with 8 bases that match TRBD2. Unmatched junction bases numbered 10, after V lost 6 bases and J lost 3 bases. CDR1 MNHNS and CDR2 SASEGT come from the germline V gene. The CDR3 runs 15 residues. The CDR3 DNA sequence: TGTGCCAGCAGCCCATTGCTGGGACTAGGCTACGAGCAGTACTTC. It translates to CASSPLLGLGYEQYF.

This clonotype showed up just a few times. The chain couples TRBV5-1 to TRBJ2-7; D possibly corresponds to TRBD1 (6 bases). Looked up from germline, CDR1 is SGHRS and CDR2 is YFSETQ. The CDR3 consists of 14 residues. V lost 2 bases and J 0 bases, leaving 9 bases between the germline ends. CDR3 loop: CASSLSDSSYEQYF. The CDR3 nucleotides read TGCGCCAGCAGCTTATCGGACAGCTCCTACGAGCAGTACTTC.

This clonotype was recorded many times. The chain uses TRBV5-1 and TRBJ2-3; no clear D. From germline, CDR1 is SGHRS and CDR2 YFSETQ. V was pared by 2 bases and J by 5 bases, with 15 bases between. This CDR3 contains 15 residues. The chain's CDR3 is CASSFDSQTGDTQYF. CDR3 nucleotides: TGCGCCAGCAGCTTCGACTCGCAGACGGGAGATACGCAGTATTTT.

The table lists this clonotype with many counts. This chain uses TRBV7-8 with TRBJ2-7; 7 bases match TRBD2. Germline assignment: CDR1 SGHVS and CDR2 FQNEAQ. The CDR3 length is 15 residues. Trimming cost V 5 bases and J 0 bases; bases outside gene matches: 7. In DNA, the CDR3 is TGTGCCAGCAGCCCCGATGGGACTAACTCCTACGAGCAGTACTTC. Its protein is CASSPDGTNSYEQYF.

This clonotype was seen more than once but under ten times. The chain links TRBV29-1 to TRBJ2-7, with 8 bases matching TRBD2. The CDR3 has 15 residues. Unmatched junction bases numbered 8, after V lost 2 bases and J lost 2 bases. Germline lookup yields CDR1 SQVTM and CDR2 ANQGSEA. The DNA of the CDR3 is TGCAGCGTTGAAAAGCGGGAGAAAGCCCCCTACGAGCAGTACTTC. It specifies CSVEKREKAPYEQYF.

This clonotype was recorded many times. V and J are TRBV6-1 and TRBJ1-1; D not resolved. V was cut by 5 bases and J by 6 bases, with 10 bases left in between. This CDR3 spans 12 amino acids. Germline V gene lookup returns CDR1 MNHNS and CDR2 SASEGT. The CDR3 loop reads CASSLRDAEAFF. Here the CDR3 DNA reads TGTGCCAGCAGTTTAAGGGATGCTGAAGCTTTCTTT.

This clonotype was detected ten times or more. The V gene is TRBV27, the J gene TRBJ2-1; TRBD2 aligns across 10 bases. J gave up 6 bases and V 3 bases, and 5 bases lay outside the gene matches. Germline V CDR1 and CDR2: MNHEY, SMNVEV (reference sequence). The CDR3 has 15 residues. Here the CDR3 DNA reads TGTGCCAGCAGTTTTGTAGCGGGAGGAAGCAATGAGCAGTTCTTC. Protein product: CASSFVAGGSNEQFF.

CDR3 amino acids: CASSLKPGSTDTQYF. DNA of the CDR3: TGTGCCAGCAGCTTGAAACCCGGAAGCACAGATACGCAGTATTTT. This sequence joins TRBV5-5 and TRBJ2-3; unclear D gene. There are 15 residues in the CDR3. Trimming removed 1 base from V and 0 bases from J, with 9 bases in between. CDR1 and CDR2 from the germline V gene are SGHKS and YYEKEE (reference sequence).

This clonotype has just a few counts. This chain links TRBV4-3 with TRBJ1-3; unclear D gene. This CDR3 region has 13 residues. Trimming took 0 bases from V and 4 from J, leaving 4 bases between them. Germline V CDR1 and CDR2: LGHNA, YSLEER. CDR3 sequence reads: CASSQDGGNTIYF. CDR3 nucleotide sequence: TGCGCCAGCAGCCAAGATGGGGGAAACACCATATATTTT.

Turning to this clonotype: Possible read error: a much larger clone is one base away. This chain links TRBV24-1 with TRBJ2-1; possibly TRBD2 for D (6 bases). With 5 bases removed from V and 12 bases from J, the gap between germline ends came to 16 bases. Germline CDR1 KGHDR, CDR2 SFDVKD. This CDR3 has 13 residues. CDR3: CATSAPTRNRQFF. CDR3 in DNA: TGTGCCACCAGTGCACCGACTAGGAATAGGCAGTTCTTC.

This clonotype showed up many times. CDR3 region: CASSQERGRTDTQYF. The DNA for the CDR3 is TGTGCCAGCAGCCAAGAGCGGGGGCGGACAGATACGCAGTATTTT. The rearrangement joins TRBV3-1 to TRBJ2-3, with a tentative D call TRBD2 (7 bases). The CDR3 totals 15 residues. From germline, CDR1 is LGHDT and CDR2 YNNKEL (reference sequence). V gave up 0 bases and J gave up 3 bases, with 10 bases separating them.